The rows below give T cell receptor beta chains drawn from one sample of a study of response to subunit inactivated influenza vaccine. In TCRdb, the RT-PCR reads were re-called with MiXCR into one record per CDR3 protein. This sample has about half a million distinct CDR3 sequences, with less than 8% found just once. The specimen comprised PBMCs from blood, sampled around 25 months after vaccination. The receptors derive from a man between 45 and 75 years old who received an inactivated influenza vaccine. CDR3s include the opening cysteine and the closing phenylalanine or tryptophan. Each record gives: clone size, J gene, V gene, CDR3 protein. Expanded clones are given a class, and other clones once, few, many or no size at all.

clone size: .
J gene: TRBJ1-1
V gene: TRBV18
CDR3 protein: CASSPPTGGMNTEAFF

clone size: few
J gene: TRBJ2-1
V gene: TRBV11-1
CDR3 protein: CASSSGQGFYNEQFF

clone size: .
J gene: TRBJ2-2
V gene: TRBV28
CDR3 protein: CASSPHTSVTGELFF

clone size: .
J gene: TRBJ2-1
V gene: TRBV20-1
CDR3 protein: CSALPTSVNEQFF

clone size: .
J gene: TRBJ2-7
V gene: TRBV10-3
CDR3 protein: CAISEGRLAGWNDEQYF

clone size: many
J gene: TRBJ1-6
V gene: TRBV20-1
CDR3 protein: CSASKPGQLNSPLHF

clone size: many
J gene: TRBJ2-1
V gene: TRBV20-1
CDR3 protein: CSASGPGYNEQFF

clone size: .
J gene: TRBJ1-4
V gene: TRBV7-9
CDR3 protein: CASSLHRGNEKLFF

clone size: many
J gene: TRBJ2-5
V gene: TRBV9
CDR3 protein: CASSVGGRQETQYF

clone size: many
J gene: TRBJ1-2
V gene: TRBV4-2
CDR3 protein: CASSQDGDRVLSYTF

clone size: few
J gene: TRBJ1-1
V gene: TRBV7-2
CDR3 protein: CASSQIMGEAFF

clone size: few
J gene: TRBJ2-7
V gene: TRBV10-3
CDR3 protein: CAISNRVHEQYF

clone size: many
J gene: TRBJ2-7
V gene: TRBV5-1
CDR3 protein: CASSLGAVSYEQYF

clone size: many
J gene: TRBJ2-3
V gene: TRBV10-3
CDR3 protein: CAISLSADTQYF

clone size: few
J gene: TRBJ2-2
V gene: TRBV9
CDR3 protein: CASSGVGEGTGELFF

clone size: few
J gene: TRBJ1-5
V gene: TRBV6-6
CDR3 protein: CASGDQPQHF

clone size: .
J gene: TRBJ2-1
V gene: TRBV4-3
CDR3 protein: CASSQGTSGGAAEQFF

clone size: .
J gene: TRBJ1-1
V gene: TRBV13
CDR3 protein: CASRRTDRVGTEALF

clone size: .
J gene: TRBJ2-1
V gene: TRBV3-1
CDR3 protein: CASSQDGRGQVF

clone size: many
J gene: TRBJ2-5
V gene: TRBV24-1
CDR3 protein: CATSDEFVETQYF

clone size: few
J gene: TRBJ2-5
V gene: TRBV20-1
CDR3 protein: CSARKIAEMWETQYF

clone size: many
J gene: TRBJ2-3
V gene: TRBV24-1
CDR3 protein: CATSDSDLTDTQYF

clone size: few
J gene: TRBJ2-5
V gene: TRBV12-3/TRBV12-4
CDR3 protein: CASSLVPGAQETQYF

clone size: few
J gene: TRBJ2-3
V gene: TRBV4-2
CDR3 protein: CASSQGTSGSYADTQYF

clone size: .
J gene: TRBJ1-1
V gene: TRBV7-9
CDR3 protein: CASSYRDTEAFF

clone size: .
J gene: TRBJ1-6
V gene: TRBV4-2
CDR3 protein: CASSQDNRDSSPLHF

clone size: few
J gene: TRBJ2-4
V gene: TRBV9
CDR3 protein: CASSAATGTKNIQYF

clone size: many
J gene: TRBJ2-7
V gene: TRBV11-2
CDR3 protein: CASSSKAGGLMQYF

clone size: many
J gene: TRBJ2-3
V gene: TRBV2
CDR3 protein: CASSEEARGTQYF

clone size: few
J gene: TRBJ2-1
V gene: TRBV11-2
CDR3 protein: CASSIYNRGRRSYNEQFF

clone size: .
J gene: TRBJ2-2
V gene: TRBV20-1
CDR3 protein: CSASKRDQGLNTGELFF